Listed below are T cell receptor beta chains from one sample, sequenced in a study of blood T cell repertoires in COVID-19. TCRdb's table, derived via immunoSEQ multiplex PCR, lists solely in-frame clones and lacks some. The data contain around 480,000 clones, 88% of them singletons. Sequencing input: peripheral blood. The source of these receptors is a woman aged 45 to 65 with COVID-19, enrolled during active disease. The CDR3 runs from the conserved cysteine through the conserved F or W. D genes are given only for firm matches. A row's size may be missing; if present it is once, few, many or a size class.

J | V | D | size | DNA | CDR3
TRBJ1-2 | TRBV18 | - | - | TGTGCCAGCTCACCACAGGACACCAACTATGGCTACACCTTC | CASSPQDTNYGYTF
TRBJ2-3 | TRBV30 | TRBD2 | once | TGTGCCTGGAGTGTAGGGTTGGCTAGCGGGGGGGGCGGAGGAGATACGCAGTATTTT | CAWSVGLASGGGGGDTQYF
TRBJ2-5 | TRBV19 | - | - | TGTGCCAGTAGTACCTTAGGACAGACAAGTATCGAGACCCAGTACTTC | CASSTLGQTSIETQYF
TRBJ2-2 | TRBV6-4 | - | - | TGTGCCAGCAGTGACTCGAGAAACACCGGGGAGCTGTTTTTT | CASSDSRNTGELFF
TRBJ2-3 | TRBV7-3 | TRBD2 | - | TGTGCCAGCAGCTTAAGTGGGGGGGCAGATACGCAGTATTTT | CASSLSGGADTQYF
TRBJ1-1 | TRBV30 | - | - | TGTGCCTGGAGGGGGGGGGCGGACACTGAAGCTTTCTTT | CAWRGGADTEAFF
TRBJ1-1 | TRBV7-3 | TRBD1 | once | TGTGCCAGCAGCCTCCGACAGGGGCGCTGGTGGTGGACTGAAGCTTTCTTT | CASSLRQGRWWWTEAFF
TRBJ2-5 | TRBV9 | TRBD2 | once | TGTGCCAGCAGCGTAGGCGGGGGGGCTGGGGAGACCCAGTACTTC | CASSVGGGAGETQYF
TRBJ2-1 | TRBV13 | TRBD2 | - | TGTGCCAGCAGCCCCTCTTTAGCGGGGGCTGGCAATGAGCAGTTCTTC | CASSPSLAGAGNEQFF
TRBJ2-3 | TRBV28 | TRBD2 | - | TGTGCCAGCAGTTCCCTATCGACTAGCGGGGGAAATACGCAGTATTTT | CASSSLSTSGGNTQYF
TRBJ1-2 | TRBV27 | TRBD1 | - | TGTGCCAGCAGCCCAGGACAGGGAGAGCGGGGCTACACCTTC | CASSPGQGERGYTF
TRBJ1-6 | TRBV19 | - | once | TGTGCCAGTAGTATAGACGAGGGAATCTATAATTCACCCCTCCACTTT | CASSIDEGIYNSPLHF
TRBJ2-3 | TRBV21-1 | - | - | TGTGCCAGCAGCAAAGCGAGGCCTCCGTGGTCACCCCCAGATACGCAGTATTTT | CASSKARPPWSPPDTQYF
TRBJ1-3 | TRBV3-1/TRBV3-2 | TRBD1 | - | TGTGCCAGCAGCCAGAATACGGGACAGTTCTCTGGAAACACCATATATTTT | CASSQNTGQFSGNTIYF
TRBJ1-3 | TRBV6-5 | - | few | TGTGCCAGCACTGGACAGGGAAACACCATATATTTT | CASTGQGNTIYF
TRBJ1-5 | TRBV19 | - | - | TGTGCCAGTAGTAGAATTGACCGGGAGCCCCAGCATTTT | CASSRIDREPQHF
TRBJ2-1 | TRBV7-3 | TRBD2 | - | TGTGCCAGCAGCTTAACTAGCGGGGGGGATGAGCAGTTCTTC | CASSLTSGGDEQFF
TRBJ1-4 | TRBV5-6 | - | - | TGTGCCAGCAGCTACGGAGCAACTAATGAAAAACTGTTTTTT | CASSYGATNEKLFF
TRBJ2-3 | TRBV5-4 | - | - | TGTGCCAGCCGGGACTCTAGATGGGACCGAGATACGCAGTATTTT | CASRDSRWDRDTQYF
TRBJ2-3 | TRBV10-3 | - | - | TGTGCCATCCGCGGGGCAGGGATGACAGATACGCAGTATTTT | CAIRGAGMTDTQYF
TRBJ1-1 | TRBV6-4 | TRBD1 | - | TGTGCCAGCAGTGACTCGGCAGGGGGATCCACTGAAGCTTTCTTT | CASSDSAGGSTEAFF
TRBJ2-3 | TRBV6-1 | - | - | TGTGCCAGCAGTGAAGGGACTATAAAGGATACGCAGTATTTT | CASSEGTIKDTQYF
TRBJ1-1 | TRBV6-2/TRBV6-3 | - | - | TGTGCCAGCAGTCATACAGGGCGGGCGAACACTGAAGCTTTCTTT | CASSHTGRANTEAFF
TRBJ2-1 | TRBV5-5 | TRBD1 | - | TGTGCCAGCAGCCTCTTTAGGGGACAGGCGACTTACAATGAGCAGTTCTTC | CASSLFRGQATYNEQFF
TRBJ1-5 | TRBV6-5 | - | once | TGTGCCAGCAGTTACGACAGTAATAGCAATCAGCCCCAGCATTTT | CASSYDSNSNQPQHF
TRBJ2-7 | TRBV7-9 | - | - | TGTGCCAGCAGCCCCTTAGATGAGCAGTACTTC | CASSPLDEQYF
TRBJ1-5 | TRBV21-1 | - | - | TGTGCCAGCAGCAAAATTCTTGCGTGGACAGACTATAGCAATCAGCCCCAGCATTTT | CASSKILAWTDYSNQPQHF
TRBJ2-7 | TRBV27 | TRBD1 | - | TGTGCCAGCAGTTGGACAGGGGGCAGGGACGAGCAGTACTTC | CASSWTGGRDEQYF
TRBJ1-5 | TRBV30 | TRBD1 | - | TGTGCCTGGAGTGGGAGGGACAGTAGCAATCAGCCCCAGCATTTT | CAWSGRDSSNQPQHF
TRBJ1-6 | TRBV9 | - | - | TGTGCCAGCAGCGTAGGAGGACTAGGCAATTCACCCCTCCACTTT | CASSVGGLGNSPLHF
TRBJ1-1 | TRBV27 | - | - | TGTGCCAGCAGTACCGGGAACACTGAAGCTTTCTTT | CASSTGNTEAFF
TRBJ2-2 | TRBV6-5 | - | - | TGTGCCAGCAGTTACTCCAATCCTGGCAGCACCGGGGAGCTGTTTTTT | CASSYSNPGSTGELFF
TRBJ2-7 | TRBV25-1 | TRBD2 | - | TGTGCCAGCAGTGGGTTGGGAGGGGCGACGTACGAGCAGTACTTC | CASSGLGGATYEQYF
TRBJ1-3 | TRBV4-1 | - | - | TGCGCCAGCAGCCAAGATAGGTCCAGGGGAAAACCTGGAAACACCATATATTTT | CASSQDRSRGKPGNTIYF
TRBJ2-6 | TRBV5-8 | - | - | TGTGCCAGCAGCTCATACGGGGGACGGACCTCTGGGGCCAACGTCCTGACTTTC | CASSSYGGRTSGANVLTF
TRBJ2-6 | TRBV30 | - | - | TGTGCCTGGAGGCGGCCGGTCTCTGGGGCCAACGTCCTGACTTTC | CAWRRPVSGANVLTF
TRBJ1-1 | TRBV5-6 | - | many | TGTGCCAGCAGCTGGGAGGGGACTGAAGCTTTCTTT | CASSWEGTEAFF
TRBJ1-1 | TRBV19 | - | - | TGTGCCAGTAACTCCGGGGTAGTGGGGAACACTGAAGCTTTCTTT | CASNSGVVGNTEAFF
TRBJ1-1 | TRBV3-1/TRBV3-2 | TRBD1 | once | TGTGCCAGCCTTGGACAGGGATGGGGTGAAGCTTTCTTT | CASLGQGWGEAFF
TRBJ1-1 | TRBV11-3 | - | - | TGTGCCAGCAGTTCGGACACTTTCACTGAAGCTTTCTTT | CASSSDTFTEAFF
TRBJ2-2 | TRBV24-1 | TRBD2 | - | TGTGCCACCAGTGGTGAGCGGGGGGCCCACACCGGGGAGCTGTTTTTT | CATSGERGAHTGELFF
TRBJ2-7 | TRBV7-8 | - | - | TGTGCCAGCAGCTCATACAGGGAGTACGAGCAGTACTTC | CASSSYREYEQYF
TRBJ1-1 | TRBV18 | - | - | TGTGCCAGCTCACCACAGGGGTCGGGGGTCATGAACACTGAAGCTTTCTTT | CASSPQGSGVMNTEAFF
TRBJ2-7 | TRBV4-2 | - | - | TGTGCCAGCAGCCAAGATTACGCGGGGATCTACGAGCAGTACTTC | CASSQDYAGIYEQYF
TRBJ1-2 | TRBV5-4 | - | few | TGTGCCAGCAGCTTCGACAGGAACTATGGCTACACCTTC | CASSFDRNYGYTF